This T cell receptor (beta chain) was documented in a study of PD-1 blockade in classical Hodgkin lymphoma. Each and every patient relapsed after autologous stem cell transplantation, and patients got differing brentuximab vedotin exposure. Some clones are missing from TCRdb's copy, which holds only in-frame ones; the method was immunoSEQ multiplex PCR. Of tens of thousands of clones in the sample, approximately 90% were seen once. Deletions cut 4 bases from V and 0 bases from J, with 12 bases between. Germline V CDR1 and CDR2: SGDLS, YYNGEE. The CDR3 loop spans 15 amino acids. The clonotype was recovered from a human donor with classical Hodgkin lymphoma. Material: peripheral blood mononuclear cells (PBMCs), obtained before the second cycle of nivolumab. The V and J genes are TRBV9 and TRBJ2-3; D might be TRBD2 (6 bases). The CDR3 protein is CASSSPRGSTDTQYF. The CDR3 region has the DNA TGTGCCAGCAGCTCCCCCCGGGGGAGCACAGATACGCAGTATTTT.